This record covers a single T cell receptor (beta chain). A single count supports this clone. The antigen it binds to is not known. No clone much larger than this one lies a single base away; base qualities are absent. The V end gives up 7 bases and the J end 3 bases, leaving 5 bases in the junction not matched to a gene. The germline V gene (reference sequence) provides CDR1 LNHDA and CDR2 SQIVND. Taken from cysteine to phenylalanine, the CDR3 has 14 residues. CDR3 DNA only is kept here, 42 bases in frame from base 1. This specimen belongs to a study of cytomegalovirus exposure and HLA in healthy donors listed by TCRdb under 2017. Background for the entire study: An earlier analysis of roughly 630 of the donors reported about 250 Gb of sequence data and 117 million unique TCR beta sequences from 190 million or so T cells. An early release that covered 500 to 800 HLA-typed donors contained about 290 gigabases of sequencing data and 80 million or so unique TCR sequences. Of the 300 to 500 genotyped donors, 80% to 90% were placed in the genetic ancestry cluster associated with self-reported Caucasian donors. The study was designed to test whether signatures of past pathogen exposure could be identified by cataloging public T cell receptors. The study profiled the T cell repertoires of hundreds of subjects by immunosequencing and related them to cytomegalovirus serostatus. A separate validation cohort of 100 to 150 different subjects was used in addition to the approximately 670-subject first cohort. High-throughput TCR immunosequencing, statistical association of individual TCRs with disease status, and machine learning were combined to predict cytomegalovirus infection status. To study patterns of TCR occurrence, a later analysis re-analyzed previously published TCR beta repertoires from 666 donors and added high-resolution HLA genotyping. Rather than drawing on any new phenotypic data, the later analysis identified candidate immune exposures from TCR beta sequences and the way those sequences occurred across donors. An earlier analysis of 587 of the donors applied high-throughput TCR beta sequencing to assess whether each TCR beta V gene segment acted as functional or pseudogenic. Donor age, sex, ethnicity and CMV serostatus were compiled alongside the repertoire data. Genome-wide SNP genotypes for about 60% of the 666 donors were used in a later genetic analysis, which treated that subset as a discovery cohort. Every repertoire in the discovery cohort had been generated on one and the same sequencing platform. HLA typing included class I and class II loci at four-digit resolution. Typing coverage varied by locus: 629-630 donors for A, B, C, DRB1 and DQB1; some 520 for DQA1; around 570 for DPA1; around 490 for DPB1. Several DR-DQ haplotypes were handled as single units for association and clustering because linkage in the cohort was strong. Among about 370 genotyped donors of the cohort, an average of around 250,000 unique TCR beta nucleotide sequences was sequenced per donor, of which approximately 18% were non-productive.

The library was obtained by the immunoSEQ multiplex PCR assay. A mixture of 60 forward primers for TCR Vbeta segments and 13 reverse primers for TCR Jbeta segments was used in the multiplex PCR. Amplification of the CDR3 region of rearranged TCR beta genes was performed with a multiplex PCR assay on genomic DNA. The Illumina HiSeq System was used to sequence the amplified TCR beta libraries as 87-base-pair reads. On the study's bioinformatics: Across the roughly 600 repertoires, a later analysis counted 80 million or so unique TCR beta chains, around 11 million of which were shared by at least two donors. Raw reads were error-corrected and collapsed into unique sequences with a nearest-neighbor algorithm that merged closely related sequences to remove PCR and sequencing errors. To assign V, D and J gene segments, CDR3 sequences were aligned to IMGT reference sequences. For a sequence to be retained, a match of at least six nucleotides was required to both a V gene segment and a J gene segment. A rearrangement was called productive if the CDR3 had no stop codons and remained in frame with V and J, and every other rearrangement was called non-productive. Following IMGT convention, CDR3 was defined as the stretch from the second conserved V-encoded cysteine to the conserved J-encoded phenylalanine. The earlier analysis of some 540 of the donors excluded any sequence lacking an unambiguous match to a single V gene segment. In an earlier analysis of around 590 of the donors, a V segment was called functional when productive rearrangements were above 56.7%, and segregating when the standard deviation between donors exceeded 5%. A statistical classification framework was built to diagnose cytomegalovirus status from the catalog of TCR beta chain sequences. In a later analysis, V and J genes were assigned by comparing TCR nucleotide sequences against IMGT/GENE-DB human TR gene sequences. The TCRdist pipeline was used in a later analysis to assign CDR3 sequences and most-parsimonious VDJ recombination scenarios. In a later analysis, each TCR beta chain was defined by its CDR3 amino acid sequence together with its V-gene family, and reads lacking a unique V-gene family were excluded. In a later analysis, fewer than 650 highly shared, low-generation-probability nucleotide sequences were removed to address suspected cross-contamination and a sequencing artifact. For each public chain, a later analysis derived a clonal expansion index from normalized ranks of inferred template counts within each repertoire. In a later analysis, generation probabilities were computed using a VDJ recombination model fitted to out-of-frame rearrangements, and the results were checked against IGoR. Hypergeometric tests were used in a later analysis to score TCR-TCR, TCR-HLA and TCR-CMV co-occurrence, with a repertoire-size bias correction applied to the TCR pairs. A later analysis estimated false discovery rates by permuting HLA or CMV assignments 20 times. In a later analysis, co-occurring TCRs were grouped with DBSCAN, and TCRdist sequence similarity was added when clustering was performed within HLA-allele-positive subsets. Co-occurrence clustering excluded repertoires with fewer than 30,000 or more than 120,000 public chains, plus five with anomalous nucleotide sharing. In TCRdb, the immuneACCESS table is reduced to in-frame sequences with V and J assigned. These tables do not hold every clone; where another copy was compared, an unresolved V gene accounts for under half, and the others remain unexplained. V and J calls and clone size are copied from that table; D and trimming were computed from the DNA. The sample profile shows fewer than 250,000 clones; roughly four fifths of them were found once. 10% to 13% of the sample belongs to the ten largest clones.

In total, about 650 healthy bone marrow donors made up the cohort. At the time of sampling, all cohort members were nominally healthy, though unrecorded immune exposures were likely present. The donor tested CMV seropositive and was one of the 289 seropositive cohort members. Every donor gave a peripheral blood sample, and the peripheral blood mononuclear cells from that sample were used for TCR beta sequencing. Genomic DNA was extracted from the blood cell samples with the Qiagen DNeasy Blood Extraction Kit. Paper-wide results and their limitations: In a later genetic analysis, fewer N-insertions in productive TCRs were reported among donors in an Asian-associated ancestry cluster than the approximately 670-donor mean. V-gene and J-gene trimming of TCR beta chains was associated with a missense DCLRE1C variant in a later genetic analysis, and the association was replicated in an independent cohort. A later analysis found that most CMV-associated TCR beta chains appeared HLA-restricted, with HLA associations seemingly driven largely by CMV exposure. The classifier was reported to diagnose cytomegalovirus status with high specificity and sensitivity in both the original and validation cohorts. In a later analysis, about 17,000 TCR beta sequences were associated with specific HLA alleles at a false discovery rate of 0.05. Strong co-occurrence of HLA alleles, especially DR and DQ, made assigning TCR associations to individual alleles difficult. This cohort had only TCR beta chains sequenced, and the lack of alpha or paired-chain data limited which features could be detected. Linkage disequilibrium might explain the correlated functional status among segregating V segments, but an unknown experimental factor could not be excluded. A later analysis reported that several top co-occurrence clusters appeared linked to parvovirus B19, influenza, CMV and Epstein-Barr virus. The presence/absence analyses assumed that sequencing depth was roughly uniform across donors, and that assumption may not be true. The only immune exposure information available for the cohort was CMV serostatus. A further reported finding was that TCR beta sequences accurately predicted the HLA-A and HLA-B alleles for most subjects in the first cohort. A later analysis found that TCR association rates varied across HLA loci, with DRB1 alleles showing the most associated TCRs and HLA-C alleles the fewest. The 87-base-pair reads could not distinguish some IMGT-functional V segments, including TRBV6-2 and TRBV6-3, so those segments were excluded. The authors suggested that the approach could potentially be extended to other disease states and immunological phenotypes. In an earlier analysis of 450 to 750 of the donors, most TCR beta V segments appeared in productive rearrangements about 87% or about 30% of the time, broadly matching IMGT annotations. HLA typing was unavailable for some donors at each locus, so association tests used only the typed subset. A cluster of highly shared sequence variants was judged likely to be a technical artifact of the sequencing pipeline. Three of the identified cytomegalovirus-associated TCR beta chains were confirmed in vitro to be specific for cytomegalovirus antigens. Most TCR sequences were observed very rarely across donors, whereas some public TCRs were present in many individuals. In a later analysis, HLA-associated TCR beta chains showed more clonal expansion and lower generation probabilities than non-associated chains that were equally common. The earlier analysis of 450 to 700 of the donors excluded approximately 15 rarely observed V segments, including chromosome 9 orphons, because counts were too low. In the study, 164 TCR beta chains were listed as associated with cytomegalovirus.

The sequence derives from a woman aged 50 to 65 in good health and CMV-seropositive. Source material: PBMCs. Recombination linked TRBV19 to TRBJ2-2; 7 bases in the junction line up with TRBD1. For the CDR3, the sequence is CASKGGSDTGELFF. The sequence in DNA is TGTGCCAGTAAAGGGGGCTCGGACACCGGGGAGCTGTTTTTT.